This T cell receptor beta chain stems from a study of control samples from healthy donors and cancer patients. V trimming: 5 bases; J trimming: 6 bases; junction bases outside the gene matches: 15. This CDR3 region has 19 residues. The V gene's germline CDR1 is MNHEY and CDR2 SMNVEV (reference sequence). Clones were sequenced by immunoSEQ multiplex PCR, and TCRdb holds only the in-frame ones, with some missing. This table holds 110,000 or so clones, 85% to 90% found once. Sample: blood. The clonotype originates from a man under 40 in good health. The chain couples TRBV27 to TRBJ2-1; TRBD2 matches at 14 bases. CDR3 loop: CASSPSFGLAGGLGNEQFF. The CDR3 DNA follows: TGTGCCAGCAGTCCTAGCTTCGGACTAGCGGGGGGCCTGGGCAATGAGCAGTTCTTC.